What follows describes a single TCR beta chain. The sample belongs to a study of blood T cell repertoires in COVID-19. Measured with immunoSEQ multiplex PCR; TCRdb has only the in-frame clones, and not every one. This table holds hundreds of thousands of clones, around 85% found once. V lost 6 bases to trimming and J lost 5 bases, with 15 bases between them. Germline V gene data show CDR1 as MNHEY and CDR2 as SVGAGI. This CDR3 has 14 amino acids. The V call is TRBV6-5, the J call TRBJ2-3, with D possibly TRBD1 on 6 matching bases. This receptor was taken from an elderly woman with acute or convalescent COVID-19. Sequences were obtained from peripheral blood. CDR3 DNA sequence: TGTGCCAGCAGCCGGCGAACAGGGAGAGATACGCAGTATTTT. This sequence encodes CASSRRTGRDTQYF.